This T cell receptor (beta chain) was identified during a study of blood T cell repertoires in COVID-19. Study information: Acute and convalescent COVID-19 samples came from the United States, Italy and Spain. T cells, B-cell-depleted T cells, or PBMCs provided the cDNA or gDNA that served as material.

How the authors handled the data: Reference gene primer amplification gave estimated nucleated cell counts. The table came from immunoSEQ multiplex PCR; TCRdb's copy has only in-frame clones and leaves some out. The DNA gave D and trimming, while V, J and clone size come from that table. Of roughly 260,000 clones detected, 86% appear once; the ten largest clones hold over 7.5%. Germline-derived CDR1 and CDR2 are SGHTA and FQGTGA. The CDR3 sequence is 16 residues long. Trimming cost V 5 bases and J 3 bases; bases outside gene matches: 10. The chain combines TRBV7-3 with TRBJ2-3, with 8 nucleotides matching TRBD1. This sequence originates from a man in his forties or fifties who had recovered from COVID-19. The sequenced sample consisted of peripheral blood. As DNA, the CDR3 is TGTGCCAGCAGCCTAGGACAGGGAGGTTTGACAGATACGCAGTATTTT. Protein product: CASSLGQGGLTDTQYF.